The clone carrying this T cell receptor beta chain was counted only a few times. Its target is not known. The data originate from a study of CD8+ T cells in alopecia areata. At the level of the study: Treated patients were dosed with oral tofacitinib, taking 5 to 10 mg twice daily. General study points: Relative to normal scalp, lesional scalp, especially alopecia totalis/universalis, showed higher clonality.

The germline CDR1 and CDR2 sequences are MNHEY and SMNVEV (reference sequence). V lost 5 bases, J lost 5 bases, and 12 bases lay in between. The CDR3 contains 13 residues. Extracted from the samples, RNA was reverse transcribed into cDNA to serve as the sequencing template. Assay used: immunoSEQ multiplex PCR; TCRdb lists only in-frame clones, some missing. The table records some 130,000 clones, around 50% of them present only once. Peripheral blood, together with lesional scalp punch biopsies, was collected from alopecia areata patients. This chain uses TRBV27 with TRBJ2-5; D is uncertain. This TCR came from a human donor with alopecia areata. The sample in question was CD4+ T cells sorted from blood, obtained at week 0. The CDR3 region is CASSPSMGETQYF. The CDR3 DNA is TGTGCCAGCAGTCCCTCTATGGGGGAGACCCAGTACTTC.